The sequence of this TCR beta chain was determined in a study of blood T cell repertoires in COVID-19. Across the study: Some COVID-19 samples were acute and others convalescent; all came from the United States, Italy and Spain. T cells, B-cell-depleted T cells, or PBMCs provided the cDNA or gDNA that served as material.

The CDR3 has 13 amino acids. From germline, CDR1 is GTSNPN and CDR2 SVGIG (reference sequence). The V end was cut by 0 bases, the J end by 6 bases, with 8 bases between. Followed over time, Seattle patients had been enrolled while infection was active. Original analysis: Estimation of nucleated cell counts was performed using reference gene primer amplification. Here immunoSEQ multiplex PCR was the method, and the copy in TCRdb shows in-frame clones only, minus some. D and trimming come from the DNA, and the V and J calls and clone size come from that table. Seen here are some 120,000 clones, roughly four fifths observed once, and the top ten hold approximately 18%.

J is TRBJ1-4 and V is TRBV30; D unclear. The sample consisted of peripheral blood. The TCR was taken from a man aged 30-40 years with COVID-19, enrolled during active disease. The CDR3 bases are TGTGCCTGGAGTGTACTAACGCATGAAAAACTGTTTTTT. It translates to CAWSVLTHEKLFF.